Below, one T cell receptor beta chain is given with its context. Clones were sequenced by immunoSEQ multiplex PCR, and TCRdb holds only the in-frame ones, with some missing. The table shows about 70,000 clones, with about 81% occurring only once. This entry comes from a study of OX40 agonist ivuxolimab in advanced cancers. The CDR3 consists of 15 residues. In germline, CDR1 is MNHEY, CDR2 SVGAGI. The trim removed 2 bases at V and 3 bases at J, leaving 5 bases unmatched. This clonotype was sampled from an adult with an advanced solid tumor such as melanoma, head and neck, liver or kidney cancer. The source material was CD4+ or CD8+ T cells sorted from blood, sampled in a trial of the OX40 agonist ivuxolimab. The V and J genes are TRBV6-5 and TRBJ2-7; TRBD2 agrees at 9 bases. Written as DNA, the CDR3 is TGTGCCAGCAGTTACCCGACTAGCGGTTTCTACGAGCAGTACTTC. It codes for CASSYPTSGFYEQYF.